Described below is a single T cell receptor beta chain sequence and its context. The target antigen is unknown. Some clones are missing from TCRdb's copy, which holds only in-frame ones; the method was immunoSEQ multiplex PCR. Here the sample spans 100,000 or so clones, roughly 92% being singletons. The data were obtained in a study of graft-versus-host responses after intestinal transplantation. On the study more broadly: Isolated intestinal, liver-intestinal, or multivisceral transplants had been given to the recipients. The study gave all recipients anti-thymocyte globulin induction, then tacrolimus and steroids for about three years.

V shed 0 bases and J 3 bases; nucleotides not matched to a gene: 7. The CDR3 is made up of 16 amino acids. CDR1 and CDR2 (germline): SGHRS, YFSETQ. Broader study findings: Early after transplant, HvG declines were associated with peak levels of circulating GvH clones.

The J gene is TRBJ2-7, the V gene TRBV5-1; TRBD2 agrees at 9 bases. This TCR derives from a human donor who received an intestinal transplant. This specimen was unstimulated CD4+ T cells sorted from spleen or lymph node cells, taken before intestinal transplant. CDR3 in amino acids: CASSLGLREGDYEQYF. The CDR3 region has the DNA TGCGCCAGCAGCTTGGGGCTGCGGGAGGGCGACTACGAGCAGTACTTC.